Presented here are 17 T cell receptor beta chains from one specimen sequenced in a study of beta chain bispecific antibodies for T cell cancers. General observations from the study: Anti-TRBV12 exposure, compared with anti-CD19, reduced the TRBV12-3 proportion of TRBV signal by around 99%. Most targeted TRBV signal came from the leukemia cell line cells, not normal T cells.

TCRdb re-called the 5' RACE reads through MiXCR, storing one row per CDR3 protein. The sample carries some 20,000 distinct CDR3 sequences, more than 2% recorded once. The antigens of these receptors remain unknown. T cells were expanded from blood mononuclear cells for two to three days with anti-CD3 OKT3 or CD3/CD28 beads. Sequenced here: healthy donor T cells cultured with leukemia cells, sampled from a culture containing a bispecific antibody targeting TCR Vbeta12. The receptor source for this set is a human donor in good health. Some clones in this sample may be carry-over from other donors' samples.

This clonotype was picked up many times. This chain connects TRBV15 to TRBJ2-7; D is possibly TRBD2 (5 bases). CDR1 and CDR2 from the germline V gene are LNHNV and YYDKDF (reference sequence). CDR3 length: 15 amino acids. The germline V and J ends were trimmed by 0 bases and 11 bases, with 20 bases remaining between them. CDR3: CATSRDEADREGEYF. CDR3 bases: TGTGCCACCAGCAGAGATGAGGCGGATCGGGAAGGAGAGTACTTC.

Many counts were recorded for this clonotype. The J gene is TRBJ2-7, the V gene TRBV28, with 10 bases aligning to TRBD1. There are 15 residues in the CDR3. In germline, CDR1 is MDHEN, CDR2 SYDVKM. V dropped 0 bases and J dropped 10; count of bases not matched to a gene: 9. The chain's CDR3 is CASSLWNRDRGLQYF. The CDR3 DNA sequence: TGTGCCAGCAGTTTATGGAACCGGGACAGGGGTCTCCAGTACTTC.

This clonotype has a handful of counts. V gene TRBV18 combines with J gene TRBJ2-6; 7 positions agree with TRBD1. J gave up 0 bases and V 9 bases, and 14 bases lay outside the gene matches. The CDR3 covers 18 residues. CDR1 is KGHSH and CDR2 is LQKENI in the germline V gene. DNA of the CDR3: TGTGCCAGTTTAAGTCTGACAGGGCACAGCTCTGGGGCCAACGTCCTGACTTTC. Its translation is CASLSLTGHSSGANVLTF.

This clonotype was detected many times. The gene calls are TRBV5-5 and TRBJ1-3; the D is unclear. V shed 1 base and J shed 0 bases, with 8 bases lying between them. Germline V gene data show CDR1 as SGHKS and CDR2 as YYEKEE (reference sequence). The CDR3 sequence is 15 residues long. CDR3 nucleotides: TGTGCCAGCAGCTTGTGGTGGAGCTCTGGAAACACCATATATTTT. Translating gives CASSLWWSSGNTIYF.

This clonotype was observed at least ten times. The rearrangement links TRBV7-2 to TRBJ2-1; no clear D gene. Between the trimmed V and J ends, which lost 5 bases and 2 bases, there was a span of 13 bases. Germline V gene sequence: CDR1 SGHTA, CDR2 FQGNSA. There are 15 residues in the CDR3. DNA for the CDR3: TGTGCCAGCAGCCCTCTGGTTAGTACCTACAATGAGCAGTTCTTC. Its protein product is CASSPLVSTYNEQFF.

This clonotype was seen ten or more times. This sequence joins TRBV5-6 and TRBJ2-1; no clear D gene. This CDR3 contains 14 residues. Germline V gives CDR1 SGHDT, CDR2 YYEEEE. Trimming removed 2 bases from V and 2 bases from J, with 8 bases in between. CDR3 in amino acids: CASSFRKTYNEQFF. CDR3 DNA sequence: TGTGCCAGCAGCTTCAGAAAAACCTACAATGAGCAGTTCTTC.

There are many counts of this clonotype. The V call is TRBV2, the J call TRBJ1-5, with D unclear. V lost 7 bases, J lost 1 base, and 8 bases lay in between. The germline CDR1 and CDR2 sequences are SNHLY and FYNNEI. CDR3 size: 13 residues. The CDR3 spells CASTLESNQPQHF. CDR3 sequence (DNA): TGTGCCAGCACACTCGAGAGCAATCAGCCCCAGCATTTT.

Worth noting for this clonotype: A much larger clone differs from this one at a single base, so this may be a read error. The J gene is TRBJ2-1, the V gene TRBV20-1; D might be TRBD1 or TRBD2, each matching 5 bases. The germline V gene encodes CDR1 DFQATT and CDR2 SNEGSKA (reference sequence). Trimming removed 2 bases at V and 5 bases at J, with 16 bases between. The CDR3 totals 15 residues. This CDR3 is CSARIRGLGDNEQFF. The CDR3 bases are TGCAGTGCTAGAATCCGGGGCTTGGGGGACAATGAGCAGTTCTTC.

This clonotype was found many times. V is TRBV5-1 and J is TRBJ2-5, with TRBD1 as a possible D gene (6 bases). The germline V gene has CDR1 SGHRS and CDR2 YFSETQ. Trimming took off 0 bases at V and 5 bases at J, with 11 bases between the two ends. The CDR3 consists of 14 residues. The CDR3 spells CASSLGTGLETQYF. The CDR3, as DNA: TGCGCCAGCAGCTTGGGAACAGGGTTGGAGACCCAGTACTTC.

This clonotype was observed at least ten times. The J gene is TRBJ2-7, the V gene TRBV20-1; 8 nucleotides line up with TRBD1. J was trimmed by 5 bases and V by 0 bases; bases with no gene match: 9. The CDR3 covers 15 residues. Looked up from germline, CDR1 is DFQATT and CDR2 is SNEGSKA (reference sequence). CDR3 in DNA: TGCAGTGCTAGAGATCCAATGACAGGGGACGACGAGCAGTACTTC. It yields the protein CSARDPMTGDDEQYF.

By frequency in the sample, this clonotype is medium-sized. This chain uses TRBV3-1 with TRBJ2-5, with D uncertain. CDR1 is LGHDT, CDR2 YNNKEL, per germline (reference sequence). The CDR3 consists of 11 residues. V lost 5 bases and J lost 5, with 6 bases in between. The CDR3 spells CASSTLETQYF. Here the CDR3 DNA reads TGTGCCAGCAGCACACTGGAGACCCAGTACTTC.

In its sample, this clonotype was seen many times. The rearrangement links TRBV10-2 to TRBJ2-7; tentative D call: TRBD2 (7 bases). Trimming removed 8 bases from V and 0 bases from J, with 14 bases in between. The germline gives CDR1 WSHSY, CDR2 SAAADI. This CDR3 region has 14 residues. CDR3 loop: CASLGGGASYEQYF. The CDR3 DNA reads as TGCGCCAGCTTGGGGGGGGGGGCCTCCTACGAGCAGTACTTC.

This clonotype was seen at least ten times. The gene calls are TRBV27 and TRBJ2-7, with 8 bases that match TRBD1. V was clipped by 6 bases and J by 5 bases; unmatched bases: 6. Germline-derived CDR1 and CDR2 are MNHEY and SMNVEV (reference sequence). The CDR3 spans 13 residues. The CDR3 nucleotides read TGTGCCAGCAGCCTCAGGGGGCCACACGAGCAGTACTTC. Protein sequence: CASSLRGPHEQYF.

In its sample, this clonotype was seen many times. The V gene is TRBV6-5, the J gene TRBJ2-7, with unresolved D. CDR3 length: 12 residues. CDR1 and CDR2 from the germline V gene are MNHEY and SVGAGI. The V end was cut by 2 bases, the J end by 5 bases, with 7 bases between. The CDR3 nucleotides read TGTGCCAGCAGTTACGCTGGGAACGAGCAGTACTTC. As protein: CASSYAGNEQYF.

This clonotype was detected many times. The junction and the germline gene differ at one end; a read error may be behind it. This chain uses TRBV20-1 with TRBJ2-7; D uncertain. The CDR3 consists of 11 residues. CDR1 and CDR2 from the germline V gene are DFQATT and SNEGSKA (reference sequence). DNA for the CDR3: TGCAGTGCAAGAGAGGCCTACGAGCAGTACTTC. Translated: CSAREAYEQYF.

About this clonotype itself: A much more abundant neighbour one base away suggests this may be a read error. This rearrangement joins TRBV29-1 to TRBJ1-2; D remains unclear. The length of the CDR3 is 11 residues. Germline V gene data show CDR1 as SQVTM and CDR2 as ANQGSEA. V was shortened by 4 bases and J by 6 bases, with 9 bases between the two germline ends. CDR3 residues: CSVVGGNGYTF. CDR3 nucleotide sequence: TGCAGCGTTGTAGGCGGCAATGGCTACACCTTC.

This clonotype was recorded many times. The chain is built from TRBV9 and TRBJ1-1, with TRBD1 as a possible D gene (5 bases). The CDR3 contains 16 residues. Germline V gives CDR1 SGDLS, CDR2 YYNGEE. Trimming stripped 3 bases from V and 0 bases from J, with 15 bases between. In DNA form, the CDR3 reads TGTGCCAGCAGCGCAGACGGTGACAGAATGAACACTGAAGCTTTCTTT. The encoded protein is CASSADGDRMNTEAFF.